This TCR beta chain was profiled in a study of T cells after yellow fever vaccination. Study results and caveats: Researchers noted that a small share of clonotypes showed up in both CD4 and CD8 compartments. The study found a weaker secondary response that peaked faster, day 5 versus 15.

Of note for this clonotype: The antigen remains unidentified.

Germline V CDR1 and CDR2: LGHDT, YNNKEL (reference sequence). There are 16 residues in the CDR3. V gave up 2 bases and J gave up 2 bases, with 13 bases separating them. By 5'RACE template switching, TCR cDNA was produced, with a universal primer site and UMIs added in the process. TCRdb recomputed calls from the 5' RACE reads with MiXCR, one row per CDR3 protein. The sample records 500,000 to 650,000 distinct CDR3 sequences, about 13% being singletons. This sequence originates from a man aged 30 to 39 who received the YFV17D yellow fever vaccine. The chain carries TRBV3-1 and TRBJ1-3; possible D gene TRBD1, 5 bases. The sample consisted of PBMCs, taken on the day of the yellow fever booster vaccination. The chain's CDR3 is CASSQLGPGTGNTIYF. CDR3 DNA sequence: TGTGCCAGCAGCCAATTGGGACCGGGGACTGGAAACACCATATATTTT.